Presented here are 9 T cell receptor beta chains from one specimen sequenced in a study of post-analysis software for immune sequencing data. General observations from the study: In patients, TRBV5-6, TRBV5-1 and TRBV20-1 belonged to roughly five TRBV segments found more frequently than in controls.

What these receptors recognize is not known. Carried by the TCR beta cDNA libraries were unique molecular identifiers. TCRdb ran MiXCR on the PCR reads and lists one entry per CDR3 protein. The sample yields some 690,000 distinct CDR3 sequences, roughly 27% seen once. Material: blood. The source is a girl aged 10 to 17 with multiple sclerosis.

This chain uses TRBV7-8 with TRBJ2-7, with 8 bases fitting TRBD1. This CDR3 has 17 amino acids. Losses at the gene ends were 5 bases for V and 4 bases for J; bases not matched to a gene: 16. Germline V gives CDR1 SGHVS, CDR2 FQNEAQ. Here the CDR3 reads CASSPTRDRSLQYEQYF. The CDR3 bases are TGTGCCAGCAGCCCAACGAGGGACAGGTCGCTCCAGTACGAGCAGTACTTC.

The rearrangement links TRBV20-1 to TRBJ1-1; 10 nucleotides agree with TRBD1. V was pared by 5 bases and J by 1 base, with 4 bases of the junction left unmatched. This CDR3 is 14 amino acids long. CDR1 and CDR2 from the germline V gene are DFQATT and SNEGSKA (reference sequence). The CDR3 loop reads CSARQGAGNTEAFF. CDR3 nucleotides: TGCAGTGCTCGACAGGGGGCTGGGAACACTGAAGCTTTCTTT.

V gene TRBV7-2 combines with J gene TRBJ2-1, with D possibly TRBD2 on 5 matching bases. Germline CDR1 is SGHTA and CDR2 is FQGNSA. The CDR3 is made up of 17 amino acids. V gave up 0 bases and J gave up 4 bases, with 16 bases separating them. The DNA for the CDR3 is TGTGCCAGCAGCTTAGCCTTAATCCAGCGGAGTTACAATGAGCAGTTCTTC. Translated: CASSLALIQRSYNEQFF. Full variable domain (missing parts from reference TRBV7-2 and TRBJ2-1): GAGVSQSPSNKVTEKGKDVELRCDPISGHTALYWYRQSLGQGLEFLIYFQGNSAPDKSGLPSDRFSAERTGGSVSTLTIQRTQQEDSAVYLCASSLALIQRSYNEQFFGPGTRLTVL.

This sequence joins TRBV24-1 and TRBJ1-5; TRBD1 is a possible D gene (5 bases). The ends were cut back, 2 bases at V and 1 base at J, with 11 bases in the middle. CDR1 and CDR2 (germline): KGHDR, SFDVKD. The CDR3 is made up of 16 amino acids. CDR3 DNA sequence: TGTGCCACCAGTGATTCCTGTGGGGGAAGCAATCAGCCCCAGCATTTT. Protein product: CATSDSCGGSNQPQHF.

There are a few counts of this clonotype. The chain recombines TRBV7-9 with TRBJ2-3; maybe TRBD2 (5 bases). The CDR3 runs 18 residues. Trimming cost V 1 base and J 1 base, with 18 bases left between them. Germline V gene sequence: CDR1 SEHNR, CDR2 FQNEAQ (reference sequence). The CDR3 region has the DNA TGTGCCAGCAGCTTAGGCGAGAGGAGGTCCCTCGGCACAGATACGCAGTATTTT. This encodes CASSLGERRSLGTDTQYF.

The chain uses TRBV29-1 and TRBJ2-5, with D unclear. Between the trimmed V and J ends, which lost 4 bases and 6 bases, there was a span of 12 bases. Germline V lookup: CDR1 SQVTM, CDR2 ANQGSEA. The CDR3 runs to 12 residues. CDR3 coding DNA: TGCAGCGTTGTCTGGCAGGTACAGACCCAGTACTTC. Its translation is CSVVWQVQTQYF. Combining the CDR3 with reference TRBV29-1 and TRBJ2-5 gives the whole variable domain SAVISQKPSRDICQRGTSLTIQCQVDSQVTMMFWYRQQPGQSLTLIATANQGSEATYESGFVIDKFPISRPNLTFSTLTVSNMSPEDSSIYLCSVVWQVQTQYFGPGTRLLVL.

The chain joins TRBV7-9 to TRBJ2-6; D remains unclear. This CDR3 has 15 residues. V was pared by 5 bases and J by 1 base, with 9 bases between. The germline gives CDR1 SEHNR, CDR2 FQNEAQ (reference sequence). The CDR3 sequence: CASSMTRSGANVLTF. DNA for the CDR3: TGTGCCAGCAGCATGACAAGATCTGGGGCCAACGTCCTGACTTTC.

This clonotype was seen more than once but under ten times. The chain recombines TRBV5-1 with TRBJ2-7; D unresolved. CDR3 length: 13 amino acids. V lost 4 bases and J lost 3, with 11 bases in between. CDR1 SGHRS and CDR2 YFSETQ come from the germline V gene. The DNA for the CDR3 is TGCGCCAGCAGCGCAGGTATAAACTACGAGCAGTACTTC. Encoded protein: CASSAGINYEQYF.

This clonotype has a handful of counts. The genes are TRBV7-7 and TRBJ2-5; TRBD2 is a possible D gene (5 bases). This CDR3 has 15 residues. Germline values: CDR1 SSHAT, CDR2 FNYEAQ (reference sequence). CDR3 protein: CASSQSLAMRETQYF. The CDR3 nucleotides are TGTGCTAGCTCTCAGAGTCTAGCTATGAGAGAGACCCAGTACTTC.